This T cell receptor (beta chain) is from a study of glioma-infiltrating T cells after dendritic cell vaccination. No glioblastoma patient carried an isocitrate dehydrogenase mutation. The primer mix had 60 V beta and 13 J beta primers. Clones were sequenced by immunoSEQ multiplex PCR, and TCRdb holds only the in-frame ones, with some missing. The sample carries roughly 68,000 clones, roughly four fifths recorded once. CDR3 length: 15 residues. Trimming removed 4 bases at V and 5 bases at J, with 15 bases between. Per the germline V gene, CDR1 is SGHNT and CDR2 is YYREEE (reference sequence). The chain uses TRBV5-4 and TRBJ2-2, with D perhaps matching TRBD1 (6 bases). The sequence was collected from a human donor with glioblastoma. The sequencing used blood, collected before dendritic cell vaccination. CDR3 loop: CASSSLQGRTGELFF. Here the CDR3 DNA reads TGTGCCAGCAGCAGCCTACAGGGTCGGACCGGGGAGCTGTTTTTT.